The sequence of this T cell receptor (beta chain) was determined in a study of T cells in Graves' hyperthyroidism and ophthalmopathy. RNA transcripts provided the source from which TCR beta CDR3 regions were amplified. The study used the HTBI primer set for a first-round RT-PCR of the TCR CDR3. Each CDR3 protein gets one entry after TCRdb re-called the multiplex PCR reads with MiXCR. The profile shows roughly 640,000 distinct CDR3 sequences, around 16% of them singletons. This clonotype was recorded at least ten times. The CDR3 length is 14 residues. J gave up 6 bases and V 6 bases, and 7 bases lay outside the gene matches. CDR1 and CDR2 from the germline V gene are MDHEN and SYDVKM.

The sequencing input was blood. The clonotype comes from a woman aged 40 to 50 with Graves' ophthalmopathy. The chain carries TRBV28 and TRBJ1-4; 7 bases match TRBD1. CDR3 in DNA: TGTGCCAGCAGCCAGACAGGGTGGGATGAAAAACTGTTTTTT. Amino acids: CASSQTGWDEKLFF. The full variable domain, in which reference TRBV28 and TRBJ1-4 provide the parts outside the CDR3, is DVKVTQSSRYLVKRTGEKVFLECVQDMDHENMFWYRQDPGLGLRLIYFSYDVKMKEKGDIPEGYSVSREKKERFSLILESASTNQTSMYLCASSQTGWDEKLFFGSGTQLSVL.